This T cell receptor (beta chain) derives from a study of human T cells and chemical hapten exposure. As for the study in general: Scalp application of diphenylcyclopropenone was performed weekly in patients across the entire approximately 24-week study. It was small differences in pooled library volume that mainly caused per-sample TCR yields to vary. Study-level points and caveats: Relative to controls, expanded TCRs formed significantly more large CDR3 similarity clusters.

In TCRdb, the RACE reads were re-called with MiXCR into one record per CDR3 protein. The sample records some 100,000 distinct CDR3 sequences, about 9.3% being singletons. Time point denoted: patch test 2, 6 weeks after DPC sensitization. Treatment reported: therapeutic diphenylcyclopropenone sensitization with weekly scalp DPC. Those who donated were patients with alopecia, 18 to 70 years of age, and suitable for DPC. Notes on this clonotype: Its antigen is currently unknown.

The CDR3 is made up of 16 amino acids. V was clipped by 1 base and J by 1 base, with 12 bases between them. The germline V gene has CDR1 SGHTA and CDR2 FQGNSA. This specimen consisted of whole blood, obtained in connection with sensitization to the hapten diphenylcyclopropenone (DPC). This TCR came from a woman in her thirties or forties with alopecia areata. Some clones in this sample may be carry-over from other donors' samples. J is TRBJ2-3 and V is TRBV7-2; D gene ambiguous. The chain's CDR3 is CASSLVSGSGTDTQYF. The CDR3 coding sequence is TGTGCCAGCAGCTTAGTTTCCGGTTCGGGCACAGATACGCAGTATTTT.